This T cell receptor beta chain was documented in a study of cytomegalovirus exposure and HLA in healthy donors. Details on this clone: Antigen specificity is unknown.

Study-level results: One variant, a missense change in DCLRE1C, was linked in a later analysis to TCR beta V- and J-gene trimming.

Deletions cut 5 bases from V and 8 bases from J, with 16 bases between. Germline CDR1 is MDHEN and CDR2 is SYDVKM. The CDR3 is 14 amino acids. PCR employed 60 Vbeta and 13 Jbeta primers. Data came from immunoSEQ multiplex PCR; TCRdb stores just in-frame clones and leaves some out. This sample carries approximately 140,000 clones, roughly 86% of them seen once, and the ten largest clones take roughly 0.5%. The chain recombines TRBV28 with TRBJ1-3; no definite D call. The material sequenced was PBMCs. The clonotype originates from a woman aged 40 to 50 in good health and CMV-seronegative. CDR3 DNA: TGTGCCAGCAGTGATAATGTGGGGAGGCACACCATATATTTT. Encoded protein: CASSDNVGRHTIYF.